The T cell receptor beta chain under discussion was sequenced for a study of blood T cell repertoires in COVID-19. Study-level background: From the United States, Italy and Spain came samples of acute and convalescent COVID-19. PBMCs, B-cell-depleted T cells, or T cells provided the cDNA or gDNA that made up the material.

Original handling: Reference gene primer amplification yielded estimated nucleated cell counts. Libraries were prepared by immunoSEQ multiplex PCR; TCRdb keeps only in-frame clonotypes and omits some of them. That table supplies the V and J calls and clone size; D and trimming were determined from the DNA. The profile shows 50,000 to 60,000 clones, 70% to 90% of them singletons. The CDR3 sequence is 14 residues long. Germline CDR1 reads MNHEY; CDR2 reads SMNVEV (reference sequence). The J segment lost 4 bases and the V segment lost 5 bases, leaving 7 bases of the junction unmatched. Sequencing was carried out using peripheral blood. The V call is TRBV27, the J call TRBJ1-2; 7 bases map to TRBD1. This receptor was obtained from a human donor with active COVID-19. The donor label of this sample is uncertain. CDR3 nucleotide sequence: TGTGCCAGCAGTACAACACGGGACAGCTATGGCTACACCTTC. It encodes CASSTTRDSYGYTF.